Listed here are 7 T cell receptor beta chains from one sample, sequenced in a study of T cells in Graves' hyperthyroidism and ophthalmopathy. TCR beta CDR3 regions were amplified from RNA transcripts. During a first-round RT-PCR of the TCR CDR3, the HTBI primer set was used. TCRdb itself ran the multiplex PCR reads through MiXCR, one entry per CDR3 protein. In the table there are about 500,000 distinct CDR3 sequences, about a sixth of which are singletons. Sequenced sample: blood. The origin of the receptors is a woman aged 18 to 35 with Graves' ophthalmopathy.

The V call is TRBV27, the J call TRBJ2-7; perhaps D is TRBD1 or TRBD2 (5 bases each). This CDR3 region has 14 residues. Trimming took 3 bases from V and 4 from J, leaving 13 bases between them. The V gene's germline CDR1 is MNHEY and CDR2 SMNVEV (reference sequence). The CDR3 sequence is CASSFGAGWYEQYF. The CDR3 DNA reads TGTGCCAGCAGTTTCGGGGCAGGGTGGTACGAGCAGTACTTC.

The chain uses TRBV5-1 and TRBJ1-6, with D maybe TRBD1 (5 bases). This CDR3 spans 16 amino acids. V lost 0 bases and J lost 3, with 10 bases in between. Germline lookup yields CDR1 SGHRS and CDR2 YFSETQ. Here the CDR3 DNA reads TGCGCCAGCAGCTTGGAGGGACCGCTCTATAATTCACCCCTCCACTTT. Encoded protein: CASSLEGPLYNSPLHF.

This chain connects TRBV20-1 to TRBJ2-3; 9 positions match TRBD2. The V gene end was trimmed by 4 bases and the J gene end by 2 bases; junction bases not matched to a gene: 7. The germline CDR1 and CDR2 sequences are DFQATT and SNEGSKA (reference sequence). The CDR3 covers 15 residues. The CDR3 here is CSAKGSGSITDTQYF. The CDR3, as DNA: TGCAGTGCTAAGGGTAGCGGGAGCATCACAGATACGCAGTATTTT.

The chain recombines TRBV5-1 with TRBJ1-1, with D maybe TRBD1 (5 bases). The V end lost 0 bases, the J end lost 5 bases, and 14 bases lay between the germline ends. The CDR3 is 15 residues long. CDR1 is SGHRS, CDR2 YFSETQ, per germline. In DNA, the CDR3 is TGCGCCAGCAGCTTGGATGGGGGAATTAATACTGAAGCTTTCTTT. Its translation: CASSLDGGINTEAFF.

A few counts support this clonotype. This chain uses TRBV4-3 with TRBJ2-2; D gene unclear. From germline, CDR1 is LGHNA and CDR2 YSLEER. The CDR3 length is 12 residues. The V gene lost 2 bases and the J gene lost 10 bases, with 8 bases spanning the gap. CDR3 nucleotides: TGCGCCAGCAGCCAATATTCGCCGGAGCTGTTTTTT. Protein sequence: CASSQYSPELFF.

This CDR3 reads CASSVIGTSGTGEQFF. The CDR3, as DNA: TGTGCCAGCAGCGTTATTGGGACTAGCGGGACGGGTGAGCAGTTCTTC. The chain has TRBV9 and TRBJ2-1; 13 bases fit TRBD2. The length of the CDR3 is 16 residues. The V gene end was trimmed by 2 bases and the J gene end by 9 bases; junction bases not matched to a gene: 8. CDR1 is SGDLS, CDR2 YYNGEE, per germline.

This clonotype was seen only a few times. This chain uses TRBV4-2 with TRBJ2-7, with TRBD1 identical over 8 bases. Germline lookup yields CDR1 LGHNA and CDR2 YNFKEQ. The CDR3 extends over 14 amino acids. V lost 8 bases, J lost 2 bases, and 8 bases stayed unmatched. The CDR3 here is CASGVPGQAYEQYF. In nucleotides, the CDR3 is TGTGCCAGCGGCGTTCCGGGACAGGCCTACGAGCAGTACTTC.